One sample yielded the 5 T cell receptor beta chains listed below, sequenced in a study of immune evolution from preneoplasia to lung adenocarcinoma. Repertoires were generated with immunoSEQ multiplex PCR, while TCRdb's copy carries only in-frame clones and drops some. The sample contains over 4,500 clones, 85% to 90% of which appear only once. The sequencing input was FFPE atypical adenomatous hyperplasia tissue from the lung. Sample subset: atypical adenomatous hyperplasia (AAH), lung preneoplasia. These receptors were taken from a person between 70 and 80 years old with lung adenocarcinoma.

This clone was detected once. This chain connects TRBV7-3 to TRBJ2-3; no firm D call. Trimming removed 2 bases from V and 0 bases from J, with 6 bases in between. The CDR3 sequence is 14 residues long. Per the germline V gene, CDR1 is SGHTA and CDR2 is FQGTGA. In nucleotides, the CDR3 is TGTGCCAGCAGCTTATCTACAAGCACAGATACGCAGTATTTT. Its protein is CASSLSTSTDTQYF.

The V call is TRBV6-1, the J call TRBJ1-5; D is uncertain. Germline lookup yields CDR1 MNHNS and CDR2 SASEGT. The CDR3 length is 12 residues. Trimming pared 6 bases from V and 4 bases from J, leaving 7 bases between. DNA of the CDR3: TGTGCCAGCAGGGTCTATAATCAGCCCCAGCATTTT. Translated: CASRVYNQPQHF.

This rearrangement joins TRBV6-5 to TRBJ1-1; perhaps TRBD1 as D (5 bases). V was trimmed by 2 bases and J by 5 bases, leaving 9 bases between them. Germline lookup yields CDR1 MNHEY and CDR2 SVGAGI. This CDR3 region has 13 residues. The CDR3 region has the DNA TGTGCCAGCAGTTACGGGACGGGGACTGAAGCTTTCTTT. Protein product: CASSYGTGTEAFF.

The chain has TRBV15 and TRBJ2-5; 9 bases line up with TRBD1. From germline, CDR1 is LNHNV and CDR2 YYDKDF (reference sequence). There are 16 residues in the CDR3. V dropped 2 bases and J dropped 3; count of bases not matched to a gene: 7. The CDR3 DNA follows: TGTGCCACCAGCAGACCAGCGGGACAGGGAAAAGAGACCCAGTACTTC. Translation: CATSRPAGQGKETQYF.

A note on this clone: The junction and the germline gene differ at one end; a read error may be behind it. The chain joins TRBV6-6 to TRBJ2-5; D is ambiguous. Germline V gene data show CDR1 as MNHNY and CDR2 as SVGAGI (reference sequence). CDR3 size: 12 residues. CDR3 bases: TGTGCCAGCACCAGAAGCCAAAAGACCCAGTACTTC. Translation gives CASTRSQKTQYF.